Below are 24 T cell receptor beta chains sequenced from a single sample in a study of patients and donors after allogeneic stem cell transplantation. TCRdb itself ran the RT-PCR reads through MiXCR, one entry per CDR3 protein. The sample lists fewer than 500,000 distinct CDR3 sequences, 16% occurring once. Sequencing used blood, either unsorted or a sorted T cell fraction (not recorded which). The source of these receptors is a human donor who was either an allogeneic HSCT recipient or a stem cell or donor lymphocyte infusion donor (not recorded which). It is not recorded whose cells these are; they may come from a transplant donor.

The V gene is TRBV12-3 or TRBV12-4, the J gene TRBJ1-2; D is perhaps TRBD1 (6 bases). The CDR3 covers 15 residues. The V gene lost 6 bases and the J gene lost 3 bases, with 17 bases spanning the gap. The CDR3 is CASSPTPGVDYGYTF. The CDR3 nucleotides are TGTGCCAGCAGCCCTACCCCAGGGGTTGACTATGGCTACACCTTC.

The sample holds a few counts of this clonotype. The rearrangement joins TRBV6-1 to TRBJ2-7; possible D gene TRBD2, 5 bases. Germline assignment: CDR1 MNHNS and CDR2 SASEGT. The CDR3 has 12 residues. V was cut by 4 bases and J by 5 bases, with 9 bases left in between. Here the CDR3 reads CASSALRDEQYF. The CDR3 nucleotides read TGTGCCAGCAGTGCTTTGAGGGACGAGCAGTACTTC.

V is TRBV5-6 and J is TRBJ2-3, with a weak D call TRBD1 (6 bases). There are 16 residues in the CDR3. Trimming removed 4 bases at V and 4 bases at J, with 19 bases between. The V gene's germline CDR1 is SGHDT and CDR2 YYEEEE. The CDR3 loop reads CASSQRARGAADTQYF. The DNA of the CDR3 is TGTGCCAGCAGCCAACGGGCCAGGGGCGCAGCAGATACGCAGTATTTT.

This clonotype appeared a few times. The chain recombines TRBV20-1 with TRBJ2-7; possibly TRBD1 or TRBD2 for D (5 bases each). The CDR3 length is 15 residues. From germline, CDR1 is DFQATT and CDR2 SNEGSKA (reference sequence). V was shortened by 1 base and J by 2 bases, with 15 bases between the two germline ends. In DNA, the CDR3 is TGCAGTGCTAGAGCCCCCGGGACGACTACCTACGAGCAGTACTTC. It encodes CSARAPGTTTYEQYF.

V usage is TRBV28 and J usage is TRBJ1-3, with D unclear. Germline CDR1 reads MDHEN; CDR2 reads SYDVKM. The CDR3 has 13 residues. V was pared by 10 bases and J by 0 bases, with 10 bases between. Here the CDR3 DNA reads TGTGCCATCAGGCACCGCTCTGGAAACACCATATATTTT. The encoded protein is CAIRHRSGNTIYF.

The rearrangement uses TRBV21-1 and TRBJ2-5; the table gives TRBD1 as D, unverified against the DNA. TRBV21-1 corresponds to a pseudogene. The length of the CDR3 is 14 residues. The CDR3 DNA reads as TGTGCCAGCATGGGCAGGGGGCGTGTAAGGGCCCAGTACTTC. It translates to CASMGRGRVRAQYF.

This clonotype occurred a few times. The chain links TRBV29-1 to TRBJ2-1; D possibly corresponds to TRBD2 (5 bases). CDR1 and CDR2 (germline): SQVTM, ANQGSEA. V lost 4 bases to trimming and J lost 5 bases, with 6 bases between them. This CDR3 comprises 11 residues. For the CDR3, the DNA is TGCAGCGTTGGGACTCACAATGAGCAGTTCTTC. Amino acid sequence: CSVGTHNEQFF.

This clonotype has just a few counts. This rearrangement joins TRBV18 to TRBJ2-4; D is uncertain. Germline lookup yields CDR1 KGHSH and CDR2 LQKENI. The CDR3 contains 12 residues. Trimming took 3 bases from V and 10 from J, leaving 10 bases between them. In DNA, the CDR3 is TGTGCCAGCTCACCTGTCGTCGGGATTCAGTACTTC. Its translation: CASSPVVGIQYF.

This clonotype was detected a few times. The chain recombines TRBV24-1 with TRBJ2-5; maybe TRBD2 (6 bases). CDR3 length equals 16 residues. Looked up from germline, CDR1 is KGHDR and CDR2 is SFDVKD. The germline V and J ends were trimmed by 5 bases and 5 bases, with 20 bases remaining between them. The CDR3, as DNA: TGTGCCACCAGTGGGGGAGGACACGCGACATGGGAGACCCAGTACTTC. This codes for CATSGGGHATWETQYF.

This clonotype was recorded at least ten times. The rearrangement links TRBV11-2 to TRBJ2-1; tentative D call: TRBD1 (6 bases). This CDR3 contains 16 residues. From germline, CDR1 is SGHAT and CDR2 FQNNGV. V lost 0 bases and J 5 bases, leaving 14 bases between the germline ends. The CDR3 loop reads CASSLDFWGPNNEQFF. The CDR3 DNA reads as TGTGCCAGCAGCTTAGATTTTTGGGGGCCTAACAATGAGCAGTTCTTC.

This clonotype was recorded at least ten times. The chain has TRBV9 and TRBJ2-2; 8 bases fit TRBD1. This CDR3 spans 14 amino acids. The V gene end was trimmed by 4 bases and the J gene end by 4 bases; junction bases not matched to a gene: 3. Germline V gene sequence: CDR1 SGDLS, CDR2 YYNGEE. CDR3 DNA: TGTGCCAGCAGCACAGGGGGTGGCACCGGGGAGCTGTTTTTT. This codes for CASSTGGGTGELFF.

The rearrangement links TRBV29-1 to TRBJ2-5; 7 bases are shared with TRBD2. The germline CDR1 and CDR2 sequences are SQVTM and ANQGSEA. The V and J ends lost 6 bases and 5 bases, in that order; junction bases with no gene match: 15. This CDR3 comprises 15 residues. The CDR3 sequence: CSVLSSGKVMETQYF. CDR3 DNA: TGCAGCGTGTTGTCCAGCGGGAAAGTTATGGAGACCCAGTACTTC.

This clonotype came up a few times. V gene TRBV10-3 combines with J gene TRBJ1-6; the D gene is possibly TRBD1 (5 bases). The CDR3 extends over 14 amino acids. V lost 6 bases to trimming and J lost 8 bases, with 14 bases between them. CDR1 ENHRY and CDR2 SYGVKD come from the germline V gene. This CDR3 reads CAIRMAGNDSPLHF. The CDR3 coding sequence is TGTGCCATCAGGATGGCAGGGAATGATTCACCCCTCCACTTT.

This clonotype was seen more than once but under ten times. This chain connects TRBV20-1 to TRBJ2-3; D is undetermined. The CDR3 sequence is 13 residues long. Germline assignment: CDR1 DFQATT and CDR2 SNEGSKA (reference sequence). CDR3 residues: CTKSGISTDTQYF. DNA for the CDR3: TGCACCAAGAGTGGGATCAGCACAGATACGCAGTATTTT.

This clonotype appeared many times. The chain is built from TRBV12-3 or TRBV12-4 and TRBJ1-1; D is unclear. The CDR3 sequence is 14 residues long. V shed 2 bases and J shed 3 bases, with 10 bases lying between them. The CDR3 DNA reads as TGTGCCAGCAGTTTAAGGGCGCGGGACACTGAAGCTTTCTTT. Protein: CASSLRARDTEAFF.

This clonotype has more than one count but fewer than ten. This rearrangement joins TRBV6-1 to TRBJ1-4; 7 positions match TRBD1. Unmatched junction bases numbered 7, after V lost 5 bases and J lost 7 bases. From germline, CDR1 is MNHNS and CDR2 SASEGT. CDR3 length equals 14 residues. CDR3 bases: TGTGCCAGCAGTCTTGGGACAGCAGGTGAAAAACTGTTTTTT. Translating it yields CASSLGTAGEKLFF.

V usage is TRBV20-1 and J usage is TRBJ2-4; D perhaps matches TRBD1 (6 bases). This CDR3 is built from 13 residues. Germline V gives CDR1 DFQATT, CDR2 SNEGSKA (reference sequence). Trimming removed 1 base from V and 6 bases from J, with 10 bases in between. The CDR3 reads CSARGSGANIQYF. In DNA form, the CDR3 reads TGCAGTGCTAGAGGTTCAGGGGCAAACATTCAGTACTTC.

A remark on this clonotype: The junction and the germline gene differ at one end; a read error may be behind it. The genes are TRBV7-8 and TRBJ1-1, with D possibly TRBD1 on 6 matching bases. The CDR3 consists of 14 residues. The germline V gene encodes CDR1 SGHVS and CDR2 FQNEAQ. The CDR3 coding sequence is TGTGCCAACAGCCCGTACGCAGGGGCCGGTGAAGCTTTCTTT. It specifies CANSPYAGAGEAFF.

The chain links TRBV4-1 to TRBJ2-3; 11 bases line up with TRBD2. After removal of 1 base from V and 7 bases from J, the junction contained 7 bases not matched to a gene. The germline gives CDR1 MGHRA, CDR2 YSYEKL. The CDR3 covers 16 residues. The CDR3: CASSQVVAGGLNTQYF. The CDR3 DNA sequence: TGCGCCAGCAGCCAAGTCGTAGCGGGGGGGCTGAATACGCAGTATTTT.

The V call is TRBV4-2, the J call TRBJ2-1; 8 nucleotides line up with TRBD2. CDR1 LGHNA and CDR2 YNFKEQ come from the germline V gene. V shed 1 base and J 7 bases; nucleotides not matched to a gene: 3. The CDR3 is 14 residues long. The CDR3: CASSQVLAGNEQFF. The DNA of the CDR3 is TGTGCCAGCAGCCAAGTCTTAGCGGGAAATGAGCAGTTCTTC.

The sample holds a few counts of this clonotype. This chain uses TRBV5-1 with TRBJ2-7; the D call may be TRBD1 or TRBD2 (7 bases each). Trimming took 0 bases from V and 3 from J, leaving 10 bases between them. This CDR3 is built from 14 residues. Looked up from germline, CDR1 is SGHRS and CDR2 is YFSETQ. The CDR3 region has the DNA TGCGCCAGCAGCTTGGGCAGGGGGGGCTACGAGCAGTACTTC. This translates into CASSLGRGGYEQYF.

The chain is built from TRBV24-1 and TRBJ2-3; no clear D. Trimming stripped 4 bases from V and 1 base from J, with 11 bases between. Germline V gene sequence: CDR1 KGHDR, CDR2 SFDVKD. This CDR3 is 15 amino acids long. Here the CDR3 DNA reads TGTGCCACCAGTGACCCCCGGCCGGGCACAGATACGCAGTATTTT. It encodes CATSDPRPGTDTQYF.

The chain employs TRBV15 and TRBJ2-7, with unresolved D. CDR1 is LNHNV and CDR2 is YYDKDF in the germline V gene (reference sequence). The CDR3 contains 13 residues. The germline V and J ends were trimmed by 1 base and 1 base, with 5 bases remaining between them. The CDR3 bases are TGTGCCACCAGCAGAGGAGAGTCCTACGAGCAGTACTTC. This translates into CATSRGESYEQYF.

The chain couples TRBV27 to TRBJ1-5; D ambiguous. The ends were cut back, 6 bases at V and 4 bases at J, with 4 bases in the middle. The germline CDR1 and CDR2 sequences are MNHEY and SMNVEV (reference sequence). The CDR3 has 11 amino acids. The CDR3 sequence: CASRLNQPQHF. The CDR3 nucleotides read TGTGCCAGCAGGTTAAATCAGCCCCAGCATTTT.